Below are 31 T cell receptor beta chains sequenced from a single sample in a study of T-cell memory formation after mild COVID-19. TCRdb fed the 5' RACE reads into MiXCR, producing one record per CDR3 protein. Of 250,000 to 350,000 distinct CDR3 sequences in the sample, roughly a fifth were seen once. Sequenced sample: PBMCs or a T cell subset sorted from them (not recorded which). The receptors originated from a young man who had mild COVID-19 (a few samples of this study predate the infection). Cell type and time point are not known.

This clonotype was seen more than once but under ten times. This chain connects TRBV7-2 to TRBJ2-3, with 8 bases that match TRBD1. The J segment lost 10 bases and the V segment lost 5 bases, leaving 14 bases of the junction unmatched. Germline CDR1 reads SGHTA; CDR2 reads FQGNSA. This CDR3 has 15 residues. The CDR3 loop reads CASSPNQGAPAAQYF. The CDR3 DNA is TGTGCCAGCAGCCCGAATCAGGGGGCCCCGGCGGCGCAGTATTTT.

This clonotype was seen a handful of times. The V call is TRBV9, the J call TRBJ1-2; D is perhaps TRBD1 (5 bases). V was clipped by 4 bases and J by 0 bases, with 13 bases between them. This CDR3 has 15 residues. Looked up from germline, CDR1 is SGDLS and CDR2 is YYNGEE. The CDR3 sequence is CASSPGGGANYGYTF. In DNA form, the CDR3 reads TGTGCCAGCAGCCCGGGAGGAGGGGCTAACTATGGCTACACCTTC.

V gene TRBV7-2 combines with J gene TRBJ2-2; TRBD1 agrees at 7 bases. Germline V gives CDR1 SGHTA, CDR2 FQGNSA. V was clipped by 3 bases and J by 6 bases; unmatched bases: 7. The CDR3 extends over 15 amino acids. The CDR3, as DNA: TGTGCCAGCAGCTTCAAGGGGGCCGGTGCCGGGGAGCTGTTTTTT. Amino acid sequence: CASSFKGAGAGELFF.

This clonotype was observed a handful of times. The chain uses TRBV12-3 or TRBV12-4 and TRBJ1-5, with D unclear. The CDR3 spans 13 residues. V gave up 2 bases and J gave up 4 bases, with 6 bases separating them. The CDR3 sequence is CASSLHRNQPQHF. The DNA for the CDR3 is TGTGCCAGCAGTTTACACCGAAATCAGCCCCAGCATTTT.

V and J are TRBV7-6 and TRBJ2-2; D is possibly TRBD1 or TRBD2 (5 bases each). Deletions cut 5 bases from V and 3 bases from J, with 19 bases between. This CDR3 region has 17 residues. Germline V CDR1 and CDR2: SGHVS, FNYEAQ. The CDR3 sequence: CASSPLVWDEYTGELFF. The CDR3 region has the DNA TGTGCCAGCAGCCCCCTCGTGTGGGACGAGTACACCGGGGAGCTGTTTTTT. Together with reference TRBV7-6 and TRBJ2-2, the CDR3 gives the full variable domain: GAGVSQSPRYKVTKRGQDVALRCDPISGHVSLYWYRQALGQGPEFLTYFNYEAQQDKSGLPNDRFSAERPEGSISTLTIQRTEQRDSAMYRCASSPLVWDEYTGELFFGEGSRLTVL.

This clonotype was detected only a few times. The CDR3 loop is CAWSKQVLTAYEQYF. The CDR3 DNA reads as TGTGCCTGGAGCAAACAGGTCCTGACCGCCTACGAGCAGTACTTC. The rearrangement links TRBV30 to TRBJ2-7; D is possibly TRBD1 (5 bases). Germline-derived CDR1 and CDR2 are GTSNPN and SVGIG (reference sequence). The CDR3 is 15 amino acids. V lost 3 bases and J 2 bases, leaving 17 bases between the germline ends.

The genes are TRBV4-2 and TRBJ1-5; D unclear. V lost 3 bases and J 1 base, leaving 10 bases between the germline ends. This CDR3 has 15 amino acids. Germline CDR1 reads LGHNA; CDR2 reads YNFKEQ. CDR3 residues: CASSHSGGSNQPQHF. Written as DNA, the CDR3 is TGTGCCAGCAGCCACTCGGGTGGGAGCAATCAGCCCCAGCATTTT.

This clonotype was observed a handful of times. The chain couples TRBV24-1 to TRBJ2-2, with D unclear. The CDR3 is made up of 12 amino acids. Germline CDR1 and CDR2: KGHDR and SFDVKD. Trimming took off 4 bases at V and 2 bases at J, with 1 base between the two ends. The CDR3, as DNA: TGTGCCACCAGTGAAAACACCGGGGAGCTGTTTTTT. Translation: CATSENTGELFF.

This clonotype occurred a few times. The chain recombines TRBV7-2 with TRBJ2-7, with D unclear. The CDR3 totals 11 residues. Looked up from germline, CDR1 is SGHTA and CDR2 is FQGNSA. V was trimmed by 5 bases and J by 2 bases, leaving 4 bases between them. CDR3 bases: TGTGCCAGCAGCATTACCTACGAGCAGTACTTC. This encodes CASSITYEQYF.

The chain uses TRBV20-1 and TRBJ1-2; D unresolved. The V gene's germline CDR1 is DFQATT and CDR2 SNEGSKA (reference sequence). Trimming removed 6 bases from V and 4 bases from J, with 9 bases in between. The CDR3 sequence is 11 residues long. The CDR3 reads CSAFGVYGYTF. CDR3 coding DNA: TGCAGTGCCTTTGGAGTCTATGGCTACACCTTC.

This clonotype was counted only a few times. CDR3 sequence reads: CASSLLPDTGELFF. Here the CDR3 DNA reads TGTGCCAGCAGCTTACTCCCTGACACCGGGGAGCTGTTTTTT. The chain combines TRBV7-9 with TRBJ2-2; D unclear. From germline, CDR1 is SEHNR and CDR2 FQNEAQ (reference sequence). This CDR3 has 14 amino acids. V was clipped by 2 bases and J by 3 bases, with 7 bases between them.

A few counts support this clonotype. The V and J genes are TRBV5-5 and TRBJ2-7; TRBD1 might be the D (6 bases). This CDR3 comprises 14 residues. The germline V and J ends were trimmed by 5 bases and 7 bases, with 19 bases remaining between them. Germline loops: CDR1 SGHKS, CDR2 YYEKEE (reference sequence). For the CDR3, the DNA is TGTGCCAGCAGACCCATGGACAGTCCTGGAGAGCAGTACTTC. Translated, it gives CASRPMDSPGEQYF.

This rearrangement joins TRBV15 to TRBJ2-3; TRBD1 agrees at 8 bases. CDR1 is LNHNV, CDR2 YYDKDF, per germline (reference sequence). This CDR3 has 16 residues. Unmatched junction bases numbered 8, after V lost 5 bases and J lost 1 base. In DNA, the CDR3 is TGTGCCACCAGCCCGCGACCGGGACAGGGCACAGATACGCAGTATTTT. It codes for CATSPRPGQGTDTQYF.

This clonotype was seen only a few times. The chain has TRBV4-2 and TRBJ2-7, with D maybe TRBD1 (5 bases). Trimming took 0 bases from V and 2 from J, leaving 8 bases between them. CDR1 is LGHNA, CDR2 YNFKEQ, per germline. This CDR3 has 14 amino acids. This CDR3 reads CASSQDRATYEQYF. The CDR3 coding sequence is TGTGCCAGCAGCCAAGACAGGGCCACCTACGAGCAGTACTTC.

The chain joins TRBV7-2 to TRBJ2-7; 7 nucleotides align to TRBD1. Germline assignment: CDR1 SGHTA and CDR2 FQGNSA. V lost 6 bases, J lost 0 bases, and 5 bases stayed unmatched. The CDR3 sequence is 14 residues long. CDR3 nucleotide sequence: TGTGCCAGCAGTAAGGACAGGAGCTCCTACGAGCAGTACTTC. Amino acids: CASSKDRSSYEQYF.

This chain uses TRBV6-6 with TRBJ1-5; D is perhaps TRBD1 (5 bases). Germline V lookup: CDR1 MNHNY, CDR2 SVGAGI (reference sequence). The CDR3 is 12 amino acids. Between the trimmed V and J ends, which lost 5 bases and 8 bases, there was a span of 10 bases. CDR3 region: CASSRGVEPQHF. As DNA, the CDR3 is TGTGCCAGCAGTAGAGGGGTTGAGCCCCAGCATTTT.

The rearrangement uses TRBV6-1 and TRBJ1-5; no clear D. Germline V gene lookup returns CDR1 MNHNS and CDR2 SASEGT. CDR3 length: 14 residues. V was trimmed by 0 bases and J by 7 bases, leaving 10 bases between them. The CDR3 nucleotides are TGTGCCAGCAGTGAAGCGGGTGGGAACCAGCCCCAGCATTTT. Its translation: CASSEAGGNQPQHF.

This clonotype has a handful of counts. The chain couples TRBV6-5 to TRBJ2-5, with 9 bases matching TRBD1. The CDR3 sequence is 16 residues long. Germline-derived CDR1 and CDR2 are MNHEY and SVGAGI. The junction had 13 bases not matched to a gene; V was cut back by 6 bases and J by 5 bases. The CDR3 loop is CASSLSGTGLLETQYF. The CDR3 DNA reads TGTGCCAGCAGCCTCAGCGGGACAGGGTTATTGGAGACCCAGTACTTC.

This clonotype showed up just a few times. The genes are TRBV30 and TRBJ2-7; perhaps TRBD2 as D (5 bases). CDR1 and CDR2 (germline): GTSNPN, SVGIG (reference sequence). This CDR3 region has 13 residues. V dropped 3 bases and J dropped 0 bases, with 9 bases sitting between them. As DNA, the CDR3 is TGTGCCTGGAGCGGACTCTCCTCCTACGAGCAGTACTTC. Translated, it gives CAWSGLSSYEQYF.

This clonotype was detected a few times. This chain links TRBV29-1 with TRBJ2-1; 11 nucleotides line up with TRBD1. Trimming removed 4 bases from V and 9 bases from J; junction bases left unmatched: 5. This CDR3 contains 13 residues. From germline, CDR1 is SQVTM and CDR2 ANQGSEA. DNA of the CDR3: TGCAGCGTTGTCTGGACAGGGGGCGGTGAGCAGTTCTTC. It codes for CSVVWTGGGEQFF.

This clonotype was found a few times. V is TRBV7-9 and J is TRBJ2-7, with TRBD1 matching 10 bases. CDR3 size: 18 residues. Germline V lookup: CDR1 SEHNR, CDR2 FQNEAQ (reference sequence). V lost 3 bases and J lost 4; bases outside the gene matches: 15. The CDR3 DNA reads TGTGCCAGCAGCTTCGTTCGGCTAGGGACAGGGGCCTATTACGAGCAGTACGTC. Its translation: CASSFVRLGTGAYYEQYV.

The V gene is TRBV5-6, the J gene TRBJ2-3, with 7 bases fitting TRBD2. Germline loops: CDR1 SGHDT, CDR2 YYEEEE. This CDR3 has 14 amino acids. The junction had 10 bases not matched to a gene; V was cut back by 2 bases and J by 10 bases. DNA of the CDR3: TGTGCCAGCAGCTTTGAAGCGGGGCCAGTCTCGCAGTATTTT. Protein: CASSFEAGPVSQYF.

The J gene is TRBJ2-3, the V gene TRBV20-1; D perhaps matches TRBD2 (7 bases). The CDR3 consists of 14 residues. The V end was cut by 1 base, the J end by 4 bases, with 12 bases between. Germline V gene sequence: CDR1 DFQATT, CDR2 SNEGSKA (reference sequence). CDR3 DNA: TGCAGTGCTAGAGGGAGGGGGGGCCCAGATACGCAGTATTTT. Protein product: CSARGRGGPDTQYF.

A few counts support this clonotype. This sequence joins TRBV12-3 or TRBV12-4 and TRBJ1-1; D is uncertain. Trimming cost V 6 bases and J 1 base, with 15 bases left between them. The CDR3 contains 15 residues. DNA of the CDR3: TGTGCCAGCAGCCTTATTCCTCGACAGAACACTGAAGCTTTCTTT. Protein: CASSLIPRQNTEAFF.

The rearrangement joins TRBV29-1 to TRBJ2-1; D possibly matches TRBD1 or TRBD2 (6 bases each). V gave up 1 base and J gave up 2 bases, with 12 bases separating them. Per the germline V gene, CDR1 is SQVTM and CDR2 is ANQGSEA. This CDR3 is built from 15 residues. The CDR3 DNA reads TGCAGCGTTGAAGTGTGGGGGGCTACCTACAATGAGCAGTTCTTC. This gives the protein CSVEVWGATYNEQFF.

This clonotype was counted a few times. V is TRBV5-1 and J is TRBJ1-2; D is undetermined. Germline values: CDR1 SGHRS, CDR2 YFSETQ. The CDR3 has 13 residues. V lost 4 bases and J 4 bases, leaving 11 bases between the germline ends. CDR3 sequence: CASSEDPGYGYTF. The CDR3 DNA sequence: TGCGCCAGCAGCGAGGACCCTGGCTATGGCTACACCTTC.

Only a few counts were recorded for this clonotype. The J gene is TRBJ2-3, the V gene TRBV10-2; 7 positions match TRBD2. Germline loops: CDR1 WSHSY, CDR2 SAAADI. V trimming: 7 bases; J trimming: 2 bases; junction bases outside the gene matches: 6. The CDR3 totals 14 residues. CDR3 in DNA: TGCGCCAGCATACGCGGGGGAATCACAGATACGCAGTATTTT. Amino acid sequence: CASIRGGITDTQYF.

The chain joins TRBV7-2 to TRBJ2-1, with 10 bases identical to TRBD2. CDR3 size: 17 residues. Germline V lookup: CDR1 SGHTA, CDR2 FQGNSA. The ends lost 5 bases at V and 9 bases at J; junction bases unmatched: 16. The CDR3 DNA reads TGTGCCAGCAGCCCGACCAGCGAGCGGGGGGGCAAGGGTGAGCAGTTCTTC. Encoded protein: CASSPTSERGGKGEQFF.

The chain couples TRBV29-1 to TRBJ2-5, with TRBD2 as a possible D gene (5 bases). The CDR3 consists of 17 residues. Germline V lookup: CDR1 SQVTM, CDR2 ANQGSEA. Trimming removed 3 bases from V and 5 bases from J, with 25 bases in between. CDR3 DNA: TGCAGCGTTGATGGACTGGACGGTGAGATCGAGGAGGAGACCCAGTACTTC. This sequence encodes CSVDGLDGEIEEETQYF.

Here the CDR3 reads CASSYSRSRVFGWETQYF. In DNA, the CDR3 is TGTGCCAGCAGTTACTCGAGGTCTCGGGTTTTCGGGTGGGAGACCCAGTACTTC. V is TRBV6-2 or TRBV6-3 and J is TRBJ2-5; D is ambiguous. V was cut by 0 bases and J by 5 bases, with 22 bases left in between. The CDR3 spans 18 residues. CDR1 and CDR2 (germline): MNHEY, SVGEGT.

In this sample, this clonotype turned up a few times. V gene TRBV29-1 combines with J gene TRBJ1-1; 7 nucleotides agree with TRBD1. Losses at the gene ends were 5 bases for V and 3 bases for J; bases not matched to a gene: 9. The germline V gene encodes CDR1 SQVTM and CDR2 ANQGSEA. The CDR3 contains 14 residues. The CDR3 DNA reads as TGCAGCGTTCGCCTTGGGGACAGTTACACTGAAGCTTTCTTT. It translates to CSVRLGDSYTEAFF.